These T cell receptor beta chains were read from a single sample in a study of blood T cell repertoires in COVID-19. Libraries were prepared by immunoSEQ multiplex PCR; TCRdb keeps only in-frame clonotypes and omits some of them. Here the sample spans approximately 170,000 clones, about 85% being singletons. Material: peripheral blood. All receptors derive from a woman in her 70s with COVID-19, enrolled during active disease. Both conserved end residues are part of each CDR3. The order of the fields is D gene, V gene, CDR3 length, clone size, J gene, CDR3 protein, CDR3 DNA. The D gene is left open where the match is weak. Size tells how often a clone was seen (once, few, many) or the class of an expanded clone, and some rows leave it out.

.	TRBV27	15	few	TRBJ2-2	CASSPGSQQSGELFF	TGTGCCAGCAGTCCGGGGAGTCAACAGTCCGGGGAGCTGTTTTTT
TRBD1	TRBV28	15	.	TRBJ2-7	CASSLRPRGQIEQYF	TGTGCCAGCAGTTTAAGGCCCAGGGGGCAAATCGAGCAGTACTTC
.	TRBV18	13	.	TRBJ2-5	CASSASEGETQYF	TGTGCCAGCTCAGCAAGCGAGGGTGAGACCCAGTACTTC
.	TRBV14	20	.	TRBJ2-1	CASSQASLGRGLGGYNEQFF	TGTGCCAGCAGCCAAGCATCCCTGGGCCGCGGGTTGGGGGGCTACAATGAGCAGTTCTTC
.	TRBV5-5	16	few	TRBJ1-3	CASSLAAGADGNTIYF	TGTGCCAGCAGCTTGGCCGCTGGGGCAGATGGAAACACCATATATTTT
TRBD1	TRBV4-1	16	few	TRBJ1-5	CASSQMGQVAGQPQHF	TGCGCCAGCAGCCAGATGGGACAGGTGGCGGGTCAGCCCCAGCATTTT
TRBD2	TRBV5-4	15	few	TRBJ2-7	CASSSQAGSSYEQYF	TGTGCCAGCAGCTCCCAAGCGGGATCTTCCTACGAGCAGTACTTC
.	TRBV21-1	12	.	TRBJ1-2	CASSKEGPGYTF	TGTGCCAGCAGCAAAGAGGGGCCTGGCTACACCTTC
TRBD1	TRBV6-5	12	.	TRBJ1-2	CASSRQGYGYTF	TGTGCCAGCAGCCGACAGGGCTATGGCTACACCTTC
TRBD1	TRBV28	18	.	TRBJ1-5	CASRSDRVGFLSNQPQHF	TGTGCCAGCAGATCTGACAGGGTCGGGTTTCTGAGCAATCAGCCCCAGCATTTT
.	TRBV6-5	15	.	TRBJ1-1	CASSSFGAMNTEAFF	TGTGCCAGCAGTTCATTTGGAGCGATGAACACTGAAGCTTTCTTT
TRBD2	TRBV28	13	once	TRBJ2-3	CASSPGGTDTQYF	TGTGCCAGCAGCCCCGGGGGGACAGATACGCAGTATTTT
.	TRBV28	14	.	TRBJ1-1	CASSPTRGNTEAFF	TGTGCCAGCAGCCCGACTCGGGGGAACACTGAAGCTTTCTTT
.	TRBV28	14	.	TRBJ1-2	CASTQGGGAGGYTF	TGTGCCAGCACTCAAGGCGGGGGGGCCGGAGGCTACACCTTC
.	TRBV27	13	.	TRBJ2-4	CASSSRGRNIQYF	TGTGCCAGCAGTTCTCGTGGGAGGAACATTCAGTACTTC
.	TRBV19	13	.	TRBJ2-5	CASSMSGWETQYF	TGTGCCAGTAGTATGTCAGGGTGGGAGACCCAGTACTTC
TRBD1	TRBV10-3	17	few	TRBJ1-5	CAISLHPRTGEDQPQHF	TGTGCCATCAGCTTACATCCCCGGACAGGGGAGGATCAGCCCCAGCATTTT
.	TRBV19	17	.	TRBJ1-3	CASSSLEGGSSGNTIYF	TGTGCCAGTAGTAGCCTGGAAGGGGGAAGCTCTGGAAACACCATATATTTT
TRBD2	TRBV28	16	.	TRBJ2-5	CASRSSSGGAKETQYF	TGTGCCAGCAGGAGCTCTAGCGGGGGGGCGAAGGAGACCCAGTACTTC
.	TRBV14	12	.	TRBJ1-1	CASGRMNTEAFF	TGTGCCAGCGGCAGGATGAACACTGAAGCTTTCTTT
.	TRBV28	16	.	TRBJ2-3	CASSLLGGGHTDTQYF	TGTGCCAGCAGTTTATTGGGCGGGGGACACACAGATACGCAGTATTTT
.	TRBV19	13	.	TRBJ1-1	CASSMNRLTEAFF	TGTGCCAGTAGTATGAATCGACTCACTGAAGCTTTCTTT
TRBD1	TRBV28	13	.	TRBJ1-2	CASSPGGDYGYTF	TGTGCCAGCAGCCCAGGGGGCGACTATGGCTACACCTTC
.	TRBV7-2	13	.	TRBJ2-1	CASSFTGEYEQFF	TGTGCCAGCAGCTTTACGGGAGAGTATGAGCAGTTCTTC
.	TRBV2	14	.	TRBJ1-2	CASKGGLHSDGYTF	TGTGCCAGCAAAGGCGGACTCCACTCCGACGGCTACACCTTC
.	TRBV27	14	few	TRBJ1-2	CASSQHPGNYGYTF	TGTGCCAGCAGTCAGCATCCAGGAAACTATGGCTACACCTTC
.	TRBV5-6	15	.	TRBJ1-2	CASSLAGQYGYGYTF	TGTGCCAGCAGCTTGGCCGGACAGTACGGCTATGGCTACACCTTC
TRBD2	TRBV28	17	.	TRBJ2-7	CASSPTSGRMSSYEQYF	TGTGCCAGCAGTCCGACTAGCGGGAGGATGAGCTCCTACGAGCAGTACTTC
.	TRBV18	15	.	TRBJ2-5	CASSPETGTGETQYF	TGTGCCAGCTCACCGGAAACAGGAACGGGAGAGACCCAGTACTTC
TRBD2	TRBV28	16	.	TRBJ2-5	CASSLGWVAGGETQYF	TGTGCCAGCAGTTTAGGGTGGGTAGCGGGAGGAGAGACCCAGTACTTC
.	TRBV6-5	15	few	TRBJ1-6	CASSYQEGAGSPLHF	TGTGCCAGCAGTTACCAAGAGGGAGCGGGTTCACCCCTCCACTTT
.	TRBV5-1	15	.	TRBJ1-2	CASSLDPGINYGYTF	TGCGCCAGCAGCTTGGACCCAGGCATAAACTATGGCTACACCTTC
TRBD1	TRBV5-1	13	.	TRBJ2-7	CASTRDRGYEQYF	TGCGCCAGCACCCGGGACAGGGGTTACGAGCAGTACTTC
.	TRBV11-2	14	.	TRBJ2-2	CASSPTVPTGELFF	TGTGCCAGCAGCCCAACTGTCCCCACCGGGGAGCTGTTTTTT
TRBD1	TRBV30	14	.	TRBJ1-1	CAWSPGGMNTEAFF	TGTGCCTGGAGCCCAGGGGGAATGAACACTGAAGCTTTCTTT
TRBD1	TRBV27	18	.	TRBJ1-2	CASSPSGTVVSANYGYTF	TGTGCCAGCAGTCCATCCGGGACAGTAGTTTCCGCTAACTATGGCTACACCTTC
TRBD1	TRBV28	14	.	TRBJ1-5	CASSLQGFNQPQHF	TGTGCCAGCAGTCTACAGGGGTTCAATCAGCCCCAGCATTTT